Shown below are 16 T cell receptor beta chains from a single sample sequenced in a study of graft-versus-host responses after intestinal transplantation. Data came from immunoSEQ multiplex PCR; TCRdb stores just in-frame clones and leaves some out. The data show fewer than 120,000 clones, over 85% seen once. No antigen has been assigned to these receptors. The sequencing here drew on unstimulated CD8+ T cells sorted from spleen or lymph node cells, taken before intestinal transplant. These TCRs come from a human donor who received an intestinal transplant.

In regard to this clone: Its ends do not fully match the called genes, so a read error is possible. The chain couples TRBV5-8 to TRBJ2-3; 12 bases fit TRBD2. The CDR3 has 13 amino acids. Germline CDR1 reads SGHTS; CDR2 reads YDEGEE. The CDR3: CASRLGLAGPPLF. DNA of the CDR3: TGTGCCAGCAGATTGGGACTAGCGGGTCCCCCACTTTTT.

The chain has TRBV11-2 and TRBJ1-5; TRBD1 is a possible D gene (5 bases). CDR1 is SGHAT, CDR2 FQNNGV, per germline. This CDR3 is 13 amino acids long. The V end was cut by 5 bases, the J end by 2 bases, with 7 bases between. The CDR3 DNA is TGTGCCAGCAGCCCGGGGGGCAATCAGCCCCAGCATTTT. It translates to CASSPGGNQPQHF.

The V and J genes are TRBV7-3 and TRBJ2-3; maybe TRBD2 (5 bases). This CDR3 is built from 15 residues. Germline values: CDR1 SGHTA, CDR2 FQGTGA. The V and J ends lost 3 bases and 5 bases respectively, with 15 bases between them. In nucleotides, the CDR3 is TGTGCCAGCAGCTTGAGCCTAGCTGAGGGAGATACGCAGTATTTT. Protein sequence: CASSLSLAEGDTQYF.

The rearrangement joins TRBV27 to TRBJ2-3, with a possible D match to TRBD2 (6 bases). The CDR3 length is 14 residues. Trimming removed 4 bases from V and 6 bases from J, with 14 bases in between. CDR1 is MNHEY and CDR2 is SMNVEV in the germline V gene (reference sequence). CDR3: CASSSLAGGDTQYF. The CDR3 bases are TGTGCCAGCAGTTCCCTGGCCGGAGGGGATACGCAGTATTTT.

This sequence joins TRBV2 and TRBJ1-5, with 10 bases aligning to TRBD1. Germline V CDR1 and CDR2: SNHLY, FYNNEI. The V gene end was trimmed by 6 bases and the J gene end by 1 base; junction bases not matched to a gene: 3. This CDR3 has 15 amino acids. The CDR3 loop reads CASRTGGISNQPQHF. The DNA of the CDR3 is TGTGCCAGCAGGACAGGGGGCATAAGCAATCAGCCCCAGCATTTT.

Remarks on this clone: An end of the junction does not agree with germline; a read error may underlie this. The V gene is TRBV10-3, the J gene TRBJ1-5, with 9 bases that match TRBD1. CDR3 length: 16 residues. Germline CDR1 is ENHRY and CDR2 is SYGVKD. The CDR3 protein is CAISQSGTGRNQPQHF. As DNA, the CDR3 is TGTGCCATCAGTCAGTCTGGGACAGGGAGGAATCAGCCCCAGCATTTT.

The chain uses TRBV25-1 and TRBJ1-1; a weak D match, TRBD1 (5 bases). Germline CDR1 and CDR2: MGHDK and SYGVNS. V was pared by 7 bases and J by 5 bases, with 11 bases between. The CDR3 totals 12 residues. CDR3 loop: CASTEGVTEAFF. As DNA, the CDR3 is TGTGCCAGCACCGAAGGGGTAACTGAAGCTTTCTTT.

This rearrangement joins TRBV4-1 to TRBJ1-5; 8 bases are a match to TRBD1. CDR1 and CDR2 (germline): MGHRA, YSYEKL. The length of the CDR3 is 14 residues. The ends lost 4 bases at V and 3 bases at J; junction bases unmatched: 2. The CDR3 loop is CASSPTGVNQPQHF. The CDR3 DNA is TGCGCCAGCAGCCCGACAGGGGTCAATCAGCCCCAGCATTTT.

This sequence joins TRBV2 and TRBJ2-1; D uncertain. Germline V gives CDR1 SNHLY, CDR2 FYNNEI. V was shortened by 4 bases and J by 5 bases, with 18 bases between the two germline ends. This CDR3 region has 16 residues. The CDR3 loop reads CASSGNPATGNNEQFF. CDR3 bases: TGTGCCAGCAGTGGAAATCCGGCCACGGGCAACAATGAGCAGTTCTTC.

This chain joins TRBV25-1 and TRBJ1-2, with D possibly TRBD1 on 5 matching bases. The CDR3 has 14 amino acids. CDR1 is MGHDK and CDR2 is SYGVNS in the germline V gene. Deletions cut 1 base from V and 4 bases from J, with 10 bases between. CDR3 amino acids: CASSEWGSIYGYTF. CDR3 bases: TGTGCCAGCAGTGAATGGGGCAGTATCTATGGCTACACCTTC.

This chain links TRBV5-1 with TRBJ2-3, with D possibly TRBD2 on 6 matching bases. The CDR3 extends over 16 amino acids. Germline values: CDR1 SGHRS, CDR2 YFSETQ. V lost 0 bases, J lost 4 bases, and 15 bases lay in between. The CDR3 sequence is CASSLAWGREADTQYF. The CDR3 DNA reads TGCGCCAGCAGCTTGGCCTGGGGCAGGGAGGCAGATACGCAGTATTTT. Filled out from reference TRBV5-1 and TRBJ2-3, the complete variable domain reads KAGVTQTPRYLIKTRGQQVTLSCSPISGHRSVSWYQQTPGQGLQFLFEYFSETQRNKGNFPGRFSGRQFSNSRSEMNVSTLELGDSALYLCASSLAWGREADTQYFGPGTRLTVL.

The rearrangement joins TRBV27 to TRBJ2-1; 7 bases agree with TRBD2. This CDR3 is built from 15 residues. CDR1 is MNHEY and CDR2 is SMNVEV in the germline V gene (reference sequence). Unmatched junction bases numbered 7, after V lost 2 bases and J lost 6 bases. DNA of the CDR3: TGTGCCAGCAGTTTAGGACTAGGCCCTCCCAATGAGCAGTTCTTC. Encoded protein: CASSLGLGPPNEQFF.

This chain links TRBV11-2 with TRBJ2-7; possibly TRBD1 for D (6 bases). The germline V gene has CDR1 SGHAT and CDR2 FQNNGV. The CDR3 contains 14 residues. The V gene lost 1 base and the J gene lost 3 bases, with 10 bases spanning the gap. The CDR3 reads CASSLAGTHYEQYF. As DNA, the CDR3 is TGTGCCAGCAGCTTAGCCGGGACACACTACGAGCAGTACTTC. The full variable domain, rest sourced from reference TRBV11-2 and TRBJ2-7, is EAGVAQSPRYKIIEKRQSVAFWCNPISGHATLYWYQQILGQGPKLLIQFQNNGVVDDSQLPKDRFSAERLKGVDSTLKIQPAKLEDSAVYLCASSLAGTHYEQYFGPGTRLTVT.

This clone was seen a single time. V and J are TRBV19 and TRBJ2-7; the match to TRBD2 covers 7 bases. From germline, CDR1 is LNHDA and CDR2 SQIVND (reference sequence). This CDR3 contains 16 residues. V was clipped by 1 base and J by 0 bases; unmatched bases: 6. The CDR3 nucleotides are TGTGCCAGTAGTATAGGCGGGGGACTACCCTCCTACGAGCAGTACTTC. This gives the protein CASSIGGGLPSYEQYF. Full variable domain (rest looked up from reference TRBV19 and TRBJ2-7): DGGITQSPKYLFRKEGQNVTLSCEQNLNHDAMYWYRQDPGQGLRLIYYSQIVNDFQKGDIAEGYSVSREKKESFPLTVTSAQKNPTAFYLCASSIGGGLPSYEQYFGPGTRLTVT.

With respect to this clone: The sample carries other DNA sequences with the same CDR3. The CDR3 loop is CASSLGNQPQHF. The CDR3 DNA follows: TGTGCCAGCAGCTTGGGGAATCAGCCCCAGCATTTT. The genes are TRBV5-6 and TRBJ1-5; no definite D call. V was clipped by 0 bases and J by 4 bases, with 2 bases between them. The CDR3 contains 12 residues. The germline V gene has CDR1 SGHDT and CDR2 YYEEEE.

The chain carries TRBV18 and TRBJ1-5, with unresolved D. CDR3 length: 12 residues. Trimming took 0 bases from V and 6 from J, leaving 3 bases between them. Looked up from germline, CDR1 is KGHSH and CDR2 is LQKENI. CDR3 sequence: CASSPPGQPQHF. CDR3 DNA: TGTGCCAGCTCACCACCGGGTCAGCCCCAGCATTTT.